This T cell receptor beta chain was identified in a study of response to subunit inactivated influenza vaccine. Points from the study as a whole: New T cells are recruited in small numbers by each seasonal influenza vaccination, according to the authors' suggestion.

Comment on this clonotype: What it recognizes is unknown.

TCRdb used MiXCR to reprocess the RT-PCR reads, holding one entry per CDR3 protein. The data hold around 540,000 distinct CDR3 sequences, with about an eighth observed a single time. V dropped 4 bases and J dropped 2 bases, with 18 bases sitting between them. The germline gives CDR1 MDHEN, CDR2 SYDVKM. The CDR3 consists of 17 residues. The chain joins TRBV28 to TRBJ1-5; D perhaps matches TRBD1 (5 bases). The receptor comes from a man in his forties or fifties who received an inactivated influenza vaccine. The material was PBMCs from blood, obtained on the day of vaccination. In nucleotides, the CDR3 is TGTGCCAGCAGTTCCTCTTTTGGCAGGGCCGGCAATCAGCCCCAGCATTTT. Encoded protein: CASSSSFGRAGNQPQHF.